This TCR beta chain was recorded in a study of T-cell reconstitution after alpha-beta-depleted transplantation in children. V shed 5 bases and J shed 4 bases, with 11 bases lying between them. Germline CDR1 and CDR2: KGHDR and SFDVKD. CDR3 length equals 14 residues. A library of TCRbeta sequences, prepared with unique molecular identifiers, was generated. TCRdb re-called the PCR reads with MiXCR, one entry per CDR3 protein. The sample yields approximately 500,000 distinct CDR3 sequences, around 27% seen once. This clonotype turned up a few times. This chain uses TRBV24-1 with TRBJ2-1; no clear D gene. The sample consisted of PBMCs, taken before TCRalphabeta/CD19-depleted stem cell transplant. The clonotype was recovered from a boy under two years old with Wiskott-Aldrich syndrome, due to receive a stem cell transplant. The CDR3 loop is CATSGMFGYNEQFF. In DNA, the CDR3 is TGTGCCACCAGTGGAATGTTTGGGTACAATGAGCAGTTCTTC.